A single sample is the source of the 25 T cell receptor beta chains below, sequenced in a study of blood T cell repertoires in COVID-19. Using immunoSEQ multiplex PCR, the repertoire was profiled, and TCRdb retains in-frame clones only, with some absent. The sample gives some 200,000 clones, 90% to 95% of which show up once; approximately 0.8% is in the top ten. Source material: peripheral blood. The receptors derive from a man aged 25 to 45 with COVID-19, enrolled during active disease.

This rearrangement joins TRBV2 to TRBJ2-7; D is uncertain. Germline values: CDR1 SNHLY, CDR2 FYNNEI. This CDR3 spans 13 amino acids. V was clipped by 4 bases and J by 2 bases, with 9 bases between them. CDR3 region: CASSGGRTYEQYF. In DNA form, the CDR3 reads TGTGCCAGCAGTGGTGGGCGTACCTACGAGCAGTACTTC.

The CDR3, as DNA: TGTGCCAGCAGCTCCCTAGCGGGGGGGCCCTACAATGAGCAGTTCTTC. Protein: CASSSLAGGPYNEQFF. The chain carries TRBV7-9 and TRBJ2-1; TRBD2 matches at 12 bases. The V and J ends lost 4 bases and 2 bases, in that order; junction bases with no gene match: 3. The CDR3 sequence is 16 residues long. Germline CDR1 and CDR2: SEHNR and FQNEAQ (reference sequence).

This rearrangement joins TRBV5-1 to TRBJ1-1; TRBD1 aligns across 8 bases. Germline assignment: CDR1 SGHRS and CDR2 YFSETQ. Unmatched junction bases numbered 10, after V lost 2 bases and J lost 4 bases. The CDR3 has 16 amino acids. This CDR3 reads CASSFSGQGVGTEAFF. The CDR3 bases are TGCGCCAGCAGCTTTTCTGGACAGGGAGTGGGCACTGAAGCTTTCTTT.

CDR3 protein: CASSLTGVNEKLFF. In nucleotides, the CDR3 is TGTGCCAGCAGCTTGACAGGGGTTAATGAAAAACTGTTTTTT. The chain employs TRBV7-2 and TRBJ1-4, with 8 bases lining up with TRBD1. V dropped 3 bases and J dropped 4; count of bases not matched to a gene: 1. The CDR3 extends over 14 amino acids. The germline V gene encodes CDR1 SGHTA and CDR2 FQGNSA. Variable domain in full (rest from reference TRBV7-2 and TRBJ1-4): GAGVSQSPSNKVTEKGKDVELRCDPISGHTALYWYRQSLGQGLEFLIYFQGNSAPDKSGLPSDRFSAERTGGSVSTLTIQRTQQEDSAVYLCASSLTGVNEKLFFGSGTQLSVL.

The chain recombines TRBV5-1 with TRBJ2-5, with TRBD1 matching over 7 bases. CDR1 is SGHRS and CDR2 is YFSETQ in the germline V gene. CDR3 length: 15 residues. Germline trimming cut 0 bases from V and 2 bases from J; bases unmatched to any gene: 4. CDR3 amino acids: CASSLARRGQETQYF. The CDR3 DNA is TGCGCCAGCAGCTTGGCGCGCAGGGGGCAAGAGACCCAGTACTTC.

V gene TRBV5-1 combines with J gene TRBJ1-5, with D hard to call. Germline assignment: CDR1 SGHRS and CDR2 YFSETQ. V lost 5 bases, J lost 0 bases, and 6 bases lay in between. CDR3 size: 13 residues. The CDR3: CASRESSNQPQHF. The CDR3 DNA reads TGCGCCAGCAGGGAGTCTAGCAATCAGCCCCAGCATTTT.

The genes are TRBV2 and TRBJ1-5; the D is unclear. The CDR3 totals 14 residues. The V end lost 7 bases, the J end lost 6 bases, and 16 bases lay between the germline ends. The V gene's germline CDR1 is SNHLY and CDR2 FYNNEI. The CDR3 DNA reads TGTGCCAGCAATCTACAGAGCGCGGGTCAGCCCCAGCATTTT. Protein: CASNLQSAGQPQHF.

The chain combines TRBV3-1 (or the pseudogene TRBV3-2) with TRBJ2-3, with a tentative D call TRBD2 (7 bases). Trimming cost V 1 base and J 0 bases, with 11 bases left between them. The germline V gene encodes CDR1 LGHDT and CDR2 YNNKEL (reference sequence). The CDR3 is made up of 16 amino acids. CDR3 nucleotide sequence: TGTGCCAGCAGCCAAGTGGCGGGGGCTAGCACAGATACGCAGTATTTT. Protein sequence: CASSQVAGASTDTQYF.

Of note for this clone: The same CDR3 is also encoded by other DNA sequences in this sample. The chain employs TRBV5-1 and TRBJ2-5, with D unresolved. The germline V gene has CDR1 SGHRS and CDR2 YFSETQ. CDR3 size: 14 residues. V shed 0 bases and J shed 2 bases, with 8 bases lying between them. The CDR3 bases are TGCGCCAGCAGCTTGGTAGCAGATCAAGAGACCCAGTACTTC. Protein product: CASSLVADQETQYF.

The V and J genes are TRBV15 and TRBJ1-3; D remains ambiguous. The CDR3 length is 16 residues. Germline V gives CDR1 LNHNV, CDR2 YYDKDF (reference sequence). V lost 1 base, J lost 3 bases, and 13 bases lay in between. The CDR3 region is CATSRASNDYGNTIYF. CDR3 bases: TGTGCCACCAGCAGAGCCAGCAACGACTATGGAAACACCATATATTTT.

The J gene is TRBJ1-1, the V gene TRBV11-2, with D unresolved. Per germline, CDR1 SGHAT and CDR2 FQNNGV. The V end lost 5 bases, the J end lost 5 bases, and 9 bases lay between the germline ends. The CDR3 covers 12 residues. CDR3 DNA: TGTGCCAGCAGCACATCCGGGACTGAAGCTTTCTTT. Its translation is CASSTSGTEAFF.

The chain uses TRBV7-9 and TRBJ1-1, with 8 bases identical to TRBD1. The CDR3 spans 16 residues. J lost 5 bases, V lost 5 bases, and 13 bases had no gene match. In germline, CDR1 is SEHNR, CDR2 FQNEAQ (reference sequence). The CDR3 nucleotides read TGTGCCAGCAGCCCACAAACTTTACAGGGGGGGACTGAAGCTTTCTTT. This translates into CASSPQTLQGGTEAFF.

This clone was detected only once. The rearrangement links TRBV10-1 to TRBJ2-2, with TRBD1 as a possible D gene (5 bases). Germline assignment: CDR1 WNHNN and CDR2 SYGVQD (reference sequence). This CDR3 is built from 13 residues. V was cut by 9 bases and J by 4 bases, with 12 bases left in between. The CDR3 sequence: CARGEIRTGELFF. In DNA form, the CDR3 reads TGCGCCAGAGGGGAAATCCGCACCGGGGAGCTGTTTTTT.

The chain uses TRBV2 and TRBJ1-2; 7 bases fit TRBD1. V trimming: 4 bases; J trimming: 4 bases; junction bases outside the gene matches: 3. This CDR3 is 13 amino acids long. Germline V lookup: CDR1 SNHLY, CDR2 FYNNEI. CDR3 DNA: TGTGCCAGCAGTGGGGACAGCCTCTATGGCTACACCTTC. This encodes CASSGDSLYGYTF. Full variable domain (outside the CDR3, taken from reference TRBV2 and TRBJ1-2): EPEVTQTPSHQVTQMGQEVILRCVPISNHLYFYWYRQILGQKVEFLVSFYNNEISEKSEIFDDQFSVERPDGSNFTLKIRSTKLEDSAMYFCASSGDSLYGYTFGSGTRLTVV.

The table lists this clone with a count of one. This chain connects TRBV7-7 to TRBJ2-7; D is perhaps TRBD1 (6 bases). The CDR3 runs 15 residues. Trimming took off 2 bases at V and 0 bases at J, with 11 bases between the two ends. The germline V gene has CDR1 SSHAT and CDR2 FNYEAQ (reference sequence). DNA for the CDR3: TGTGCCAGCAGCTTAATCCAGGGGCCCTCCTACGAGCAGTACTTC. Translated: CASSLIQGPSYEQYF.

J is TRBJ1-4 and V is TRBV6-5; no clear D. V was trimmed by 2 bases and J by 0 bases, leaving 7 bases between them. There are 15 residues in the CDR3. Germline V gene lookup returns CDR1 MNHEY and CDR2 SVGAGI. For the CDR3, the DNA is TGTGCCAGCAGTTACGGGCCGACAACTAATGAAAAACTGTTTTTT. Its translation: CASSYGPTTNEKLFF.

V gene TRBV28 combines with J gene TRBJ1-2; D gene uncertain. CDR1 and CDR2 from the germline V gene are MDHEN and SYDVKM. V shed 7 bases and J shed 4 bases, with 10 bases lying between them. CDR3 size: 12 residues. The CDR3 DNA reads TGTGCCAGCACTCCAGAGGGCTATGGCTACACCTTC. This translates into CASTPEGYGYTF.

The chain carries TRBV6-5 and TRBJ1-1; D gene uncertain. V lost 2 bases, J lost 4 bases, and 14 bases lay in between. The CDR3 has 15 residues. Germline V gives CDR1 MNHEY, CDR2 SVGAGI. Here the CDR3 DNA reads TGTGCCAGCAGTTACCTAACCCAGGTGGGCACTGAAGCTTTCTTT. The encoded protein is CASSYLTQVGTEAFF.

This CDR3 reads CASSSGTGVEKLFF. The CDR3 DNA follows: TGTGCCAGCAGCTCCGGGACAGGGGTTGAAAAACTGTTTTTT. The chain employs TRBV7-9 and TRBJ1-4, with 10 bases matching TRBD1. CDR1 and CDR2 (germline): SEHNR, FQNEAQ (reference sequence). The CDR3 is made up of 14 amino acids. The junction had 3 bases not matched to a gene; V was cut back by 4 bases and J by 7 bases.

The chain combines TRBV5-1 with TRBJ1-1; D may be TRBD1 (5 bases). Trimming stripped 2 bases from V and 10 bases from J, with 18 bases between. The germline gives CDR1 SGHRS, CDR2 YFSETQ. This CDR3 comprises 14 residues. The CDR3 DNA sequence: TGCGCCAGCAGCTTTCTGGAAGGGGACTTGGGAGCTTTCTTT. It yields the protein CASSFLEGDLGAFF.

The chain joins TRBV5-1 to TRBJ2-2; 9 nucleotides agree with TRBD1. This CDR3 spans 18 amino acids. Germline assignment: CDR1 SGHRS and CDR2 YFSETQ. With V trimmed by 1 base and J by 5 bases, 12 bases remained unmatched. CDR3 sequence: CASSLRGTGFSETGELFF. The CDR3 DNA reads as TGCGCCAGCAGCTTGAGAGGGACAGGGTTTTCAGAGACCGGGGAGCTGTTTTTT.

The chain joins TRBV11-2 to TRBJ1-6; possibly TRBD1 for D (5 bases). Germline V gene sequence: CDR1 SGHAT, CDR2 FQNNGV. This CDR3 has 15 amino acids. With 1 base removed from V and 14 bases from J, the gap between germline ends came to 18 bases. This CDR3 reads CASSLVKGSPFTLHF. The CDR3 region has the DNA TGTGCCAGCAGCTTAGTCAAGGGGTCCCCTTTTACCCTCCACTTT. Full variable domain (rest looked up from reference TRBV11-2 and TRBJ1-6): EAGVAQSPRYKIIEKRQSVAFWCNPISGHATLYWYQQILGQGPKLLIQFQNNGVVDDSQLPKDRFSAERLKGVDSTLKIQPAKLEDSAVYLCASSLVKGSPFTLHFGNGTRLTVT.

The chain has TRBV6-5 and TRBJ2-5, with 7 bases lining up with TRBD1. V was pared by 5 bases and J by 1 base, with 4 bases of the junction left unmatched. CDR3 size: 14 residues. CDR1 MNHEY and CDR2 SVGAGI come from the germline V gene. CDR3 in amino acids: CASSRGQPQETQYF. Written as DNA, the CDR3 is TGTGCCAGCAGTAGGGGACAGCCCCAAGAGACCCAGTACTTC.

The V and J genes are TRBV4-1 and TRBJ1-5; D possibly corresponds to TRBD1 (6 bases). The CDR3 contains 15 residues. CDR1 and CDR2 (germline): MGHRA, YSYEKL. With 1 base removed from V and 3 bases from J, the gap between germline ends came to 10 bases. CDR3: CASSQGGQPNQPQHF. CDR3 DNA: TGCGCCAGCAGCCAAGGAGGACAGCCCAATCAGCCCCAGCATTTT.

The chain links TRBV9 to TRBJ2-1; 9 bases match TRBD2. This CDR3 comprises 15 residues. J gave up 4 bases and V 2 bases, and 4 bases lay outside the gene matches. Germline V gene lookup returns CDR1 SGDLS and CDR2 YYNGEE. The CDR3 DNA is TGTGCCAGCAGCGTTAGGACTAGCGCTTACAATGAGCAGTTCTTC. This translates into CASSVRTSAYNEQFF.